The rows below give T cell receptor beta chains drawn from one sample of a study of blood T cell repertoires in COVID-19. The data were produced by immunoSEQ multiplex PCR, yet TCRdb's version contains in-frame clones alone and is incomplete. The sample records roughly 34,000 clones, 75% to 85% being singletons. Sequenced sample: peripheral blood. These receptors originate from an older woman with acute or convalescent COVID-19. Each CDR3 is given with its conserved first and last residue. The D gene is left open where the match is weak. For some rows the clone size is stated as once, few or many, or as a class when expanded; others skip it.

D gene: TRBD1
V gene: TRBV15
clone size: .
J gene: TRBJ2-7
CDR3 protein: CATSNDRVSYEQYF
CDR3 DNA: TGTGCCACCAGCAACGACAGGGTCTCCTACGAGCAGTACTTC

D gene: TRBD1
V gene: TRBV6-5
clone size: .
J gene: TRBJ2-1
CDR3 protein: CASSAQGAQYNEQFF
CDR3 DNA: TGTGCCAGCAGCGCCCAGGGGGCCCAATACAATGAGCAGTTCTTC

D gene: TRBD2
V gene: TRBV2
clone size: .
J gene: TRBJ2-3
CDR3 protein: CASITEEPLAGAPPPLTDTQYF
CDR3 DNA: TGTGCCAGCATCACGGAGGAACCACTAGCGGGGGCGCCTCCCCCCCTCACAGATACGCAGTATTTT

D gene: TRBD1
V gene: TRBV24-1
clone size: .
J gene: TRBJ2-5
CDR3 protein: CATSGTGQETQYF
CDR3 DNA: TGTGCCACCAGCGGGACAGGACAAGAGACCCAGTACTTC

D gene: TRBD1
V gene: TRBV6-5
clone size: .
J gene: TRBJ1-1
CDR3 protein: CASRGQGARVTEAFF
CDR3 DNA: TGTGCCAGCAGAGGACAGGGGGCGCGAGTCACTGAAGCTTTCTTT

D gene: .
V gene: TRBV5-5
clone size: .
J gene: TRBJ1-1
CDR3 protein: CASSYSGEAFF
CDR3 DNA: TGTGCCAGCAGTTATTCCGGTGAAGCTTTCTTT

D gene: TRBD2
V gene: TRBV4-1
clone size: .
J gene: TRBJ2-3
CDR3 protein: CASSYGGLTDTQYF
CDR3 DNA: TGCGCCAGCAGCTACGGGGGGTTAACAGATACGCAGTATTTT

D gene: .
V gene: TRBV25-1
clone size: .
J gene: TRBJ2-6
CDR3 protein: CASTLTGYSGANVLTF
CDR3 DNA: TGTGCCAGCACTTTGACAGGATACTCTGGGGCCAACGTCCTGACTTTC

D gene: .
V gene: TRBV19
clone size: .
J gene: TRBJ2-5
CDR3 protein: CASSIGNSQYSQTQYF
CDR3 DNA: TGTGCCAGTAGTATAGGTAATAGCCAATACTCTCAGACCCAGTACTTC

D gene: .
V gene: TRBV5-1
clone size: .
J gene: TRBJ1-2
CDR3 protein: CASSLARVQDYGYTF
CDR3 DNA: TGCGCCAGCAGCTTGGCGAGGGTTCAGGACTATGGCTACACCTTC

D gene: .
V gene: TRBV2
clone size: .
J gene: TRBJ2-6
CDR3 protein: CASSRLAGANVLTF
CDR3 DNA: TGTGCCAGCAGTAGACTTGCTGGGGCCAACGTCCTGACTTTC

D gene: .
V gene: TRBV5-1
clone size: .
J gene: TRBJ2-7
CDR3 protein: CASSLEQGSEQYF
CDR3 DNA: TGCGCCAGCAGCTTGGAACAGGGCAGCGAGCAGTACTTC

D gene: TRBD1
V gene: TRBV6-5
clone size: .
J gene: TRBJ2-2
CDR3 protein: CASTGTVDGELFF
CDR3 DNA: TGTGCCAGCACCGGGACAGTAGACGGGGAGCTGTTTTTT

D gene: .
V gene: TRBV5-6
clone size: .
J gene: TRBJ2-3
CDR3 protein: CASSLGVAGGDTDTQYF
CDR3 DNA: TGTGCCAGCAGCTTGGGGGTTGCGGGCGGGGACACAGATACGCAGTATTTT

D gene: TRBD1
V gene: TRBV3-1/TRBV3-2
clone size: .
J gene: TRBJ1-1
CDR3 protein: CASSATGGSEAFF
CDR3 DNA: TGTGCCAGCAGCGCGACAGGGGGCTCTGAAGCTTTCTTT

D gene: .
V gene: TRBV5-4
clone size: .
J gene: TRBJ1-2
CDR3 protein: CASSLDSGASYGYTF
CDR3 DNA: TGTGCCAGCAGCTTGGACAGCGGGGCCTCCTATGGCTACACCTTC

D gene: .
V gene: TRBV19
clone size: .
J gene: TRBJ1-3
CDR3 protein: CASSIDRGNTIYF
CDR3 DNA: TGTGCCAGTAGTATTGATAGGGGGAACACCATATATTTT

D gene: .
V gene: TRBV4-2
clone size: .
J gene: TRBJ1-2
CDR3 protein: CASSQPGTMGGYTF
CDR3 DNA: TGTGCCAGCAGCCAGCCTGGGACAATGGGTGGCTACACCTTC

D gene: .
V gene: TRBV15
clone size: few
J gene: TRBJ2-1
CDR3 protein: CATSRDRGIINEQFF
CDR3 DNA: TGTGCCACCAGCAGAGATCGAGGGATAATCAATGAGCAGTTCTTC

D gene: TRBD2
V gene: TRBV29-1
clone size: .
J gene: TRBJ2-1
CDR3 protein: CSVGGLAGSSYNEQFF
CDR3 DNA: TGCAGCGTTGGTGGACTAGCGGGTAGCTCCTACAATGAGCAGTTCTTC

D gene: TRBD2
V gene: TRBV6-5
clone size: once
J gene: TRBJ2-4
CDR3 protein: CASSYSIQAGNHIQYF
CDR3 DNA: TGTGCCAGCAGTTACTCGATTCAAGCGGGGAATCACATTCAGTACTTC

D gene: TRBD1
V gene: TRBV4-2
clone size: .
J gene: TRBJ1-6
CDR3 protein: CASSQDRADRGSPLHF
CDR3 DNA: TGTGCCAGCAGCCAAGATAGGGCGGACAGGGGTTCACCCCTCCACTTT

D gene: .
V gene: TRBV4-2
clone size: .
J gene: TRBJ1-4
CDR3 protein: CASSQESGTVNEKLFF
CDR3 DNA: TGTGCCAGCAGCCAGGAATCAGGCACCGTTAATGAAAAACTGTTTTTT

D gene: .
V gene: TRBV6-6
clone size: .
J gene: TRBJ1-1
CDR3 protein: CASSYPTGTGNTEAFF
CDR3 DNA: TGTGCCAGCAGTTACCCAACAGGGACGGGGAACACTGAAGCTTTCTTT

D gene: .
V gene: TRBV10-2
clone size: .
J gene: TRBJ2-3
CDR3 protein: CASSGAHGRATDTQYF
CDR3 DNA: TGCGCCAGCAGTGGGGCACACGGGCGGGCCACAGATACGCAGTATTTT

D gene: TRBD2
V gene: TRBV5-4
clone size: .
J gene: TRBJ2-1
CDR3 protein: CASSLEAGGFPYNEQFF
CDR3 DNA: TGTGCCAGCAGCTTGGAAGCGGGAGGTTTTCCCTACAATGAGCAGTTCTTC

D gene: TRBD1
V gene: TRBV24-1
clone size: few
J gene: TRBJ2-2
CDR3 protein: CATSGFDRGTPNTGELFF
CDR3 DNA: TGTGCCACCAGTGGATTCGACAGGGGGACTCCGAACACCGGGGAGCTGTTTTTT

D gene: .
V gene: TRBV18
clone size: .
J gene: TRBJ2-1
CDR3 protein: CASSPPGSSSYNEQFF
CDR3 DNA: TGTGCCAGCTCACCACCCGGGAGTAGCTCCTACAATGAGCAGTTCTTC

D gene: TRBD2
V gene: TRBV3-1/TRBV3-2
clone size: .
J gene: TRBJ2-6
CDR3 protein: CASSPGGSGANVLTF
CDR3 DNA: TGTGCCAGCAGCCCGGGGGGCTCTGGGGCCAACGTCCTGACTTTC

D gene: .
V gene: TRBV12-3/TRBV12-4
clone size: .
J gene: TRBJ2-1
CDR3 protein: CASSRGSEQFF
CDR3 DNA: TGTGCCAGCAGCCGAGGGAGCGAGCAGTTCTTC

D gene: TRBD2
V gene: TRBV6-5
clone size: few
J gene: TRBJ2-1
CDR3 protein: CASSDSGGAYNEQFF
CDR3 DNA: TGTGCCAGCAGCGACAGCGGGGGGGCCTACAATGAGCAGTTCTTC

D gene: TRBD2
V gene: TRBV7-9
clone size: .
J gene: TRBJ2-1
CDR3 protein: CASSSGLAGGHYNEQFF
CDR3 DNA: TGTGCCAGCAGCTCAGGACTAGCGGGAGGTCACTACAATGAGCAGTTCTTC

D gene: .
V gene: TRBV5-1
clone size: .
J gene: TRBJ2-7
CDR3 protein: CASMGSSSYEQYF
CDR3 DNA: TGCGCCAGCATGGGGAGCTCCTCCTACGAGCAGTACTTC

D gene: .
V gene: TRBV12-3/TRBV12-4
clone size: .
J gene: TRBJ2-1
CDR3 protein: CASSLKLYNEQFF
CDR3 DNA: TGTGCCAGCAGTTTAAAGCTGTACAATGAGCAGTTCTTC

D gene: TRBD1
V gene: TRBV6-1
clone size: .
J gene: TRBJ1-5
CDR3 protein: CASSRQGTQPQHF
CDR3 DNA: TGTGCCAGCAGTAGACAGGGGACGCAGCCCCAGCATTTT

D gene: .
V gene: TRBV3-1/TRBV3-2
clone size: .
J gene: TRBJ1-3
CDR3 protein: CASSLMSSGNTIYF
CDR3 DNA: TGTGCCAGCAGCCTGATGAGCTCTGGAAACACCATATATTTT

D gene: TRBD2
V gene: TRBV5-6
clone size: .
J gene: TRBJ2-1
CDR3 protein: CASSLVTSDYNEQFF
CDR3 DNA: TGTGCCAGCAGCTTGGTGACTAGCGATTACAATGAGCAGTTCTTC

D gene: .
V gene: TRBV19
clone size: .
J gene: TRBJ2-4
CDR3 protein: CASGPGGPLNIQYF
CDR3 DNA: TGTGCCAGCGGGCCGGGGGGCCCATTAAACATTCAGTACTTC

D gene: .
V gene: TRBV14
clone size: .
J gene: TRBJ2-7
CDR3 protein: CASSQDRVYEQYF
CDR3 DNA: TGTGCCAGCAGCCAAGACAGGGTTTACGAGCAGTACTTC

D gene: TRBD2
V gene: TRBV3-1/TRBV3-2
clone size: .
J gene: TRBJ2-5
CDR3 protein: CASSLGLATQETQYF
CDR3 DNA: TGTGCCAGCAGCCTAGGACTAGCGACCCAAGAGACCCAGTACTTC